The rows below give T cell receptor beta chains drawn from one sample of a study of blood T cell repertoires in COVID-19. The protocol was immunoSEQ multiplex PCR, while the TCRdb copy is restricted to in-frame clones and leaves out a portion. The table lists about 59,000 clones, around 92% of them singletons. The specimen sequenced was peripheral blood. The receptors here all came from a human donor in a cohort sampled during active COVID-19. Both conserved end residues are part of each CDR3. A D gene is named only where the DNA matches it firmly. For some rows the clone size is stated as once, few or many, or as a class when expanded; others skip it.

V gene	clone size	CDR3 length	D gene	J gene	CDR3 DNA	CDR3 protein
TRBV19	.	16	TRBD1	TRBJ1-2	TGTGCCAGTAGTATAGCGACCGGGACAGGCCGCGGTGGCTACACCTTC	CASSIATGTGRGGYTF
TRBV5-1	.	15	TRBD1	TRBJ2-5	TGCGCCAGCAGCCTGACAGGGTTCGGACGAGAGACCCAGTACTTC	CASSLTGFGRETQYF
TRBV7-9	.	15	.	TRBJ1-3	TGTGCCAGCAGCCCTACAGGCCCTCCAAAGGACACCATATATTTT	CASSPTGPPKDTIYF
TRBV6-5	.	13	.	TRBJ1-1	TGTGCCAGCAGTCCGGGGGGAACAGGTAAAGCTTTCTTT	CASSPGGTGKAFF
TRBV6-5	.	16	.	TRBJ1-5	TGTGCCAGCAGTTACTTATTTCAAGAGAGGAATCAGCCCCAGCATTTT	CASSYLFQERNQPQHF
TRBV7-9	.	16	.	TRBJ2-7	TGTGCCAGCAGCTTAGAGCTCCAGGGGATGGGGTTCGGGCAGTACTTC	CASSLELQGMGFGQYF
TRBV7-6	.	16	TRBD2	TRBJ2-3	TGTGCCAGCAGCCTGGGACTAGCGGGGAACACAGATACGCAGTATTTT	CASSLGLAGNTDTQYF
TRBV5-1	once	13	TRBD2	TRBJ2-5	TGCGCCAGCAGCCGGACTAGCCAAGAGACCCAGTACTTC	CASSRTSQETQYF
TRBV12-3/TRBV12-4	.	13	.	TRBJ2-7	TGTGCCAGCCGGAGGTTTAGACGGGACGAGCAGTACTTC	CASRRFRRDEQYF
TRBV9	.	14	.	TRBJ2-5	TGTGCCAGCAGCGTAGGGGGGACACAAGAGACCCAGTACTTC	CASSVGGTQETQYF
TRBV5-4	.	15	TRBD2	TRBJ2-5	TGTGCCAGCAGCTTGGCAGCGGGGGGGCCGGAGACCCAGTACTTC	CASSLAAGGPETQYF
TRBV5-1	few	16	TRBD2	TRBJ2-1	TGCGCCAGCAGCTTGGGCATTAGCGGGGGGTTCGATGAGCAGTTCTTC	CASSLGISGGFDEQFF
TRBV5-1	.	15	.	TRBJ2-5	TGCGCCAGCAGCTTCCTTGTGGACAGACAAGAGACCCAGTACTTC	CASSFLVDRQETQYF
TRBV6-5	.	16	TRBD2	TRBJ2-7	TGTGCCAGCAGTTACATCGGGAGGGGCCATTCCTACGAGCAGTACTTC	CASSYIGRGHSYEQYF
TRBV5-4	.	15	.	TRBJ2-7	TGTGCCAGCAGCTTGGTGGTCGGGCAGGGCCACGCGCAGTACTTC	CASSLVVGQGHAQYF
TRBV7-3	.	13	.	TRBJ2-2	TGTGCCAGCAGCCCCCACAAAGCCGGGGAGCTGTTTTTT	CASSPHKAGELFF
TRBV10-3	.	17	TRBD1	TRBJ2-3	TGTGCCATCAGTGAGTGGGTCGGACAGGGGGTTTCAGATACGCAGTATTTT	CAISEWVGQGVSDTQYF
TRBV30	.	14	TRBD1	TRBJ1-1	TGTGCCTGGACCCCGGGACAGGGGAACACTGAAGCTTTCTTT	CAWTPGQGNTEAFF
TRBV2	.	13	.	TRBJ1-1	TGTGCCAGCAGTAGGACAGAGAACACTGAAGCTTTCTTT	CASSRTENTEAFF
TRBV7-3	.	15	TRBD1	TRBJ2-5	TGTGCCAGCAGTCCCACAGGGGGCTTCCGAGAGACCCAGTACTTC	CASSPTGGFRETQYF
TRBV30	.	16	TRBD2	TRBJ2-5	TGTGCCTGGAGTGGGTTAGCGGGGGCCCCTCAAGAGACCCAGTACTTC	CAWSGLAGAPQETQYF
TRBV5-1	.	14	.	TRBJ2-5	TGCGCCAGCAGCTCGCGGGACCGGCAAGAGACCCAGTACTTC	CASSSRDRQETQYF
TRBV5-1	once	13	.	TRBJ2-7	TGCGCCAGCAGCTTGGAACTAGCAACCGAGCAGTACTTC	CASSLELATEQYF
TRBV6-5	.	13	TRBD2	TRBJ2-1	TGTGCCAGCAGTAGGACTAGCGGGGGTGAGCAGTTCTTC	CASSRTSGGEQFF
TRBV9	few	15	.	TRBJ2-1	TGTGCCAGCAGGGCATCGGGAGCGGCTGGCAATGAGCAGTTCTTC	CASRASGAAGNEQFF
TRBV28	.	16	TRBD1	TRBJ2-7	TGTGCCAGCAGTTCACAAAAAGGGACAGGGGGCGCGGAGCAGTACTTC	CASSSQKGTGGAEQYF